A single sample gave rise to the 20 T cell receptor beta chains below, sequenced in a study of T cells after posttransplantation cyclophosphamide. Libraries were prepared by immunoSEQ multiplex PCR; TCRdb keeps only in-frame clonotypes and omits some of them. Observed in the sample are some 40,000 clones, none of them singletons. The specimen sequenced was PBMCs. Source of these receptors: a man younger than 40 in good health and a related stem cell transplant donor.

The sample holds many counts of this clone. V usage is TRBV12-3 or TRBV12-4 and J usage is TRBJ2-1; 7 bases agree with TRBD1. The V gene end was trimmed by 6 bases and the J gene end by 9 bases; junction bases not matched to a gene: 8. CDR3 length: 13 residues. The CDR3 nucleotides are TGTGCCAGCAGCCCAGGGGGTTATGGTGAGCAGTTCTTC. It specifies CASSPGGYGEQFF.

This clone was observed many times. Other DNA sequences in this specimen translate into the identical CDR3. The chain has TRBV12-3 or TRBV12-4 and TRBJ1-5; the D gene is possibly TRBD1 (5 bases). The CDR3 runs 14 residues. V dropped 6 bases and J dropped 0 bases, with 9 bases sitting between them. CDR3 sequence reads: CASSPGLSNQPQHF. CDR3 sequence (DNA): TGTGCCAGCAGCCCGGGACTTAGCAATCAGCCCCAGCATTTT.

This clone was picked up many times. J is TRBJ2-1 and V is TRBV6-2 or TRBV6-3; 7 nucleotides agree with TRBD2. Germline V gene lookup returns CDR1 MNHEY and CDR2 SVGEGT. J lost 5 bases, V lost 4 bases, and 2 bases had no gene match. This CDR3 region has 13 residues. DNA for the CDR3: TGTGCCAGCAGTTGGGGGGGGAACAATGAGCAGTTCTTC. Encoded protein: CASSWGGNNEQFF.

The table lists this clone with a few counts. This chain uses TRBV5-4 with TRBJ1-2, with 7 bases lining up with TRBD1. The CDR3 contains 14 residues. CDR1 is SGHNT and CDR2 is YYREEE in the germline V gene (reference sequence). The V gene end was trimmed by 0 bases and the J gene end by 2 bases; junction bases not matched to a gene: 1. The CDR3 is CASSLAGQNYGYTF. CDR3 sequence (DNA): TGTGCCAGCAGCTTGGCGGGACAGAACTATGGCTACACCTTC.

This clone was found many times. This rearrangement joins TRBV6-4 to TRBJ2-3, with D possibly being TRBD2 (6 bases). Looked up from germline, CDR1 is MRHNA and CDR2 is SNTAGT. V was trimmed by 8 bases and J by 1 base, leaving 13 bases between them. The CDR3 extends over 14 amino acids. The CDR3 DNA sequence: TGTGCCAGCCAAAGGGACTCCGGCACAGATACGCAGTATTTT. Its protein is CASQRDSGTDTQYF.

At least ten counts were recorded for this clone. The V and J genes are TRBV6-1 and TRBJ2-2; 10 nucleotides match TRBD2. Germline V gene lookup returns CDR1 MNHNS and CDR2 SASEGT. J gave up 6 bases and V 2 bases, and 3 bases lay outside the gene matches. The CDR3 spans 15 residues. The CDR3 spells CASSESSGGAGELFF. The CDR3 DNA follows: TGTGCCAGCAGTGAATCTAGCGGGGGAGCCGGGGAGCTGTTTTTT.

This clone has ten or more counts. The CDR3 sequence: CASSETGNSNQPQHF. The CDR3 nucleotides read TGTGCCAGCAGCGAAACGGGTAATAGCAATCAGCCCCAGCATTTT. The chain uses TRBV2 and TRBJ1-5, with unresolved D. The CDR3 has 15 residues. CDR1 and CDR2 (germline): SNHLY, FYNNEI. The V and J ends lost 6 bases and 0 bases respectively, with 12 bases between them.

This clone is deemed medium-sized. The CDR3 nucleotides are TGTGCCAGCAGTCCTCGACAGGGGGTAGGGTACGAGCAGTACTTC. Translation gives CASSPRQGVGYEQYF. The chain employs TRBV28 and TRBJ2-7; 9 bases match TRBD1. J gave up 4 bases and V 5 bases, and 9 bases lay outside the gene matches. The CDR3 runs to 15 residues. CDR1 is MDHEN, CDR2 SYDVKM, per germline.

This clone showed up many times. The chain uses TRBV11-2 and TRBJ2-1; 15 nucleotides agree with TRBD2. V dropped 9 bases and J dropped 5; count of bases not matched to a gene: 5. Germline values: CDR1 SGHAT, CDR2 FQNNGV. CDR3 length: 15 residues. DNA for the CDR3: TGTGCCAGTATTTGGACTAGCGGGGGGGACAATGAGCAGTTCTTC. Its translation: CASIWTSGGDNEQFF.

This clone was seen at least ten times. J is TRBJ2-1 and V is TRBV11-2, with TRBD1 identical over 8 bases. V gave up 2 bases and J gave up 8 bases; unmatched junction bases: 8. The CDR3 is 15 amino acids. CDR1 is SGHAT, CDR2 FQNNGV, per germline. As DNA, the CDR3 is TGTGCCAGCAGCTTAAGCAGGGGGCGAGGACATGAGCAGTTCTTC. Translated, it gives CASSLSRGRGHEQFF.

This clone was recorded at least ten times. The V call is TRBV6-6, the J call TRBJ2-5, with 7 bases matching TRBD1. Germline lookup yields CDR1 MNHNY and CDR2 SVGAGI (reference sequence). CDR3 length equals 14 residues. J was trimmed by 4 bases and V by 2 bases; bases with no gene match: 4. The CDR3 loop is CASSYGQASETQYF. The CDR3 coding sequence is TGTGCCAGCAGTTACGGACAGGCATCAGAGACCCAGTACTTC.

This clone was seen repeatedly, ten times or more. This chain links TRBV12-3 or TRBV12-4 with TRBJ2-3, with D perhaps matching TRBD1 (6 bases). V was clipped by 6 bases and J by 4 bases, with 14 bases between them. CDR3 length: 14 residues. For the CDR3, the DNA is TGTGCCAGCAGCTTGACAGGCTTCGCAGATACGCAGTATTTT. It encodes CASSLTGFADTQYF.

This clone was observed many times. This chain links TRBV7-9 with TRBJ2-1, with 10 bases that match TRBD1. The CDR3 covers 15 residues. V was clipped by 5 bases and J by 4 bases; unmatched bases: 5. The germline V gene has CDR1 SEHNR and CDR2 FQNEAQ (reference sequence). CDR3 nucleotides: TGTGCCAGCAGCAGAACGGACAGGGGGTACAATGAGCAGTTCTTC. This codes for CASSRTDRGYNEQFF.

This clone has only a few counts. DNA of the CDR3: TGCGCCAGCAGCTTGGGCAGGGGGCAAATCGAGCAGTACTTC. Residues: CASSLGRGQIEQYF. The chain joins TRBV5-1 to TRBJ2-5; 8 nucleotides agree with TRBD1. The DNA matches TRBJ2-7 better at its end, which makes the J call doubtful. Germline lookup yields CDR1 SGHRS and CDR2 YFSETQ. The CDR3 consists of 14 residues.

This clone was counted ten times or more. This chain links TRBV24-1 with TRBJ2-1; tentative D call: TRBD2 (6 bases). V lost 10 bases to trimming and J lost 7 bases, with 10 bases between them. Germline V gene data show CDR1 as KGHDR and CDR2 as SFDVKD. This CDR3 is 11 amino acids long. The CDR3 loop reads CATGRGNEQFF. The CDR3 coding sequence is TGTGCCACAGGCCGGGGGAATGAGCAGTTCTTC.

This clone has a count of ten or more. The V and J genes are TRBV10-3 and TRBJ2-1, with 7 bases fitting TRBD2. The CDR3 contains 15 residues. Germline CDR1 reads ENHRY; CDR2 reads SYGVKD. J gave up 5 bases and V 6 bases, and 10 bases lay outside the gene matches. CDR3 bases: TGTGCCATCAGAAGGTCGGGGGGACTCAACAATGAGCAGTTCTTC. Protein: CAIRRSGGLNNEQFF.

This clone was seen many times. The rearrangement links TRBV5-4 to TRBJ2-4; tentatively, D is TRBD2 (7 bases). The germline V gene has CDR1 SGHNT and CDR2 YYREEE (reference sequence). The CDR3 covers 16 residues. V was trimmed by 1 base and J by 5 bases, leaving 16 bases between them. CDR3 coding DNA: TGTGCCAGCAGCTTGCTAACGGGGGGCCCGCAAAACATTCAGTACTTC. Amino acid sequence: CASSLLTGGPQNIQYF.

This clone has a count of ten or more. V usage is TRBV6-1 and J usage is TRBJ1-1; TRBD1 is a possible D gene (5 bases). The CDR3 has 12 residues. V was shortened by 1 base and J by 5 bases, with 5 bases between the two germline ends. CDR1 is MNHNS, CDR2 SASEGT, per germline. The CDR3 DNA reads TGTGCCAGCAGTGAAGGACAGACTGAAGCTTTCTTT. It codes for CASSEGQTEAFF.

This clone was seen many times. This chain connects TRBV6-1 to TRBJ2-2; no reliable D call. The CDR3 loop spans 14 amino acids. Trimming removed 3 bases at V and 3 bases at J, with 8 bases between. Germline V gene data show CDR1 as MNHNS and CDR2 as SASEGT. The CDR3 coding sequence is TGTGCCAGCAGTGATGGTGGCCACACCGGGGAGCTGTTTTTT. Translation gives CASSDGGHTGELFF.

This clone was seen ten or more times. The chain couples TRBV10-1 to TRBJ2-7; no clear D. This CDR3 spans 14 amino acids. Deletions cut 0 bases from V and 2 bases from J, with 8 bases between. Looked up from germline, CDR1 is WNHNN and CDR2 is SYGVQD (reference sequence). CDR3 sequence: CASSESGNPYEQYF. CDR3 in DNA: TGCGCCAGCAGTGAGTCGGGCAACCCCTACGAGCAGTACTTC.